The 19 T cell receptor beta chains below come from one sample, sequenced in a study of blood T cell repertoires in COVID-19. Repertoires were generated with immunoSEQ multiplex PCR, while TCRdb's copy carries only in-frame clones and drops some. This table holds 60,000 to 75,000 clones, 76% found once. What was sequenced was peripheral blood. These receptors all stem from a woman older than 75 with acute or convalescent COVID-19.

The chain is built from TRBV7-2 and TRBJ2-7, with TRBD2 matching over 9 bases. Germline CDR1 and CDR2: SGHTA and FQGNSA. Unmatched junction bases numbered 6, after V lost 5 bases and J lost 7 bases. This CDR3 comprises 13 residues. The DNA of the CDR3 is TGTGCCAGCAGCCCGGGACTAGCTCGGGAGCAGTACTTC. Its translation is CASSPGLAREQYF.

The gene calls are TRBV2 and TRBJ1-4; 9 bases map to TRBD1. V shed 5 bases and J 5 bases; nucleotides not matched to a gene: 9. In germline, CDR1 is SNHLY, CDR2 FYNNEI. The CDR3 is 16 amino acids. In DNA, the CDR3 is TGTGCCAGCAGTTCTCCTCTGGGACAGGGAAATGAAAAACTGTTTTTT. Its protein is CASSSPLGQGNEKLFF.

The chain employs TRBV14 and TRBJ2-1; 12 nucleotides agree with TRBD2. CDR1 SGHDN and CDR2 FVKESK come from the germline V gene. The CDR3 extends over 16 amino acids. Unmatched junction bases numbered 4, after V lost 4 bases and J lost 3 bases. The CDR3 protein is CASSRLAGGVYNEQFF. CDR3 in DNA: TGTGCCAGCAGCCGTCTAGCGGGAGGGGTCTACAATGAGCAGTTCTTC.

This clone was observed once. This chain joins TRBV2 and TRBJ1-5, with D possibly TRBD1 on 5 matching bases. The CDR3 is made up of 14 amino acids. Germline V gene sequence: CDR1 SNHLY, CDR2 FYNNEI. The V and J ends lost 2 bases and 2 bases respectively, with 7 bases between them. The CDR3: CASSEWGRNQPQHF. DNA of the CDR3: TGTGCCAGCAGTGAATGGGGCCGCAATCAGCCCCAGCATTTT. Supplemented by reference TRBV2 and TRBJ1-5, the full variable domain reads EPEVTQTPSHQVTQMGQEVILRCVPISNHLYFYWYRQILGQKVEFLVSFYNNEISEKSEIFDDQFSVERPDGSNFTLKIRSTKLEDSAMYFCASSEWGRNQPQHFGDGTRLSIL.

The chain employs TRBV5-1 and TRBJ2-7, with 10 positions matching TRBD2. Germline V gene data show CDR1 as SGHRS and CDR2 as YFSETQ. Germline trimming cut 3 bases from V and 8 bases from J; bases unmatched to any gene: 8. CDR3 length: 14 residues. The CDR3 protein is CASSSPSGGLKQYF. In DNA, the CDR3 is TGCGCCAGCAGCTCACCTAGCGGGGGCTTGAAGCAGTACTTC.

The chain links TRBV28 to TRBJ2-7; the D gene is possibly TRBD2 (7 bases). Trimming shortened V by 7 bases and J by 6 bases, and 19 bases separated the two germline ends. Looked up from germline, CDR1 is MDHEN and CDR2 is SYDVKM. CDR3 length: 14 residues. In DNA, the CDR3 is TGTGCCAGCACCATAAGGGGGAGGGCCGTCGAGCAGTACTTC. It is translated as CASTIRGRAVEQYF.

The chain carries TRBV19 and TRBJ1-5; 7 nucleotides line up with TRBD1. From germline, CDR1 is LNHDA and CDR2 SQIVND (reference sequence). This CDR3 is 16 amino acids long. Trimming cost V 8 bases and J 2 bases; bases outside gene matches: 12. CDR3 DNA sequence: TGTGCCAGTTCAGGAGGGGGGACAGCCGGCAATCAGCCCCAGCATTTT. It is translated as CASSGGGTAGNQPQHF.

This clone was detected once. Other DNA variants within this sample encode the same CDR3. The rearrangement links TRBV28 to TRBJ1-2, with TRBD1 matching 8 bases. The germline V gene encodes CDR1 MDHEN and CDR2 SYDVKM. The V and J ends lost 2 bases and 4 bases, in that order; junction bases with no gene match: 0. The CDR3 has 13 amino acids. CDR3 DNA sequence: TGTGCCAGCAGTTTAGGACAGGGCTATGGCTACACCTTC. Its protein product is CASSLGQGYGYTF.

V gene TRBV24-1 combines with J gene TRBJ2-1, with D unresolved. Germline CDR1 and CDR2: KGHDR and SFDVKD. Trimming cost V 0 bases and J 7 bases, with 12 bases left between them. This CDR3 is 15 amino acids long. The DNA for the CDR3 is TGTGCCACCAGTGATTTGCCCCCGTCTTCGAATGAGCAGTTCTTC. Protein product: CATSDLPPSSNEQFF.

The gene calls are TRBV15 and TRBJ1-5; tentative D call: TRBD1 (6 bases). Trimming stripped 5 bases from V and 0 bases from J, with 11 bases between. This CDR3 has 15 residues. CDR1 LNHNV and CDR2 YYDKDF come from the germline V gene (reference sequence). The CDR3 here is CATSPGTYSNQPQHF. As DNA, the CDR3 is TGTGCCACCAGCCCCGGGACATATAGCAATCAGCCCCAGCATTTT.

In nucleotides, the CDR3 is TGTGCCAGTAGTATAGGGGTTGGCGGGGCCGAGCAGTACTTC. It specifies CASSIGVGGAEQYF. The chain joins TRBV19 to TRBJ2-7, with TRBD2 as a possible D gene (6 bases). The germline gives CDR1 LNHDA, CDR2 SQIVND (reference sequence). The CDR3 totals 14 residues. Trimming took 1 base from V and 6 from J, leaving 13 bases between them.

V and J are TRBV19 and TRBJ1-2; perhaps TRBD1 as D (5 bases). Germline loops: CDR1 LNHDA, CDR2 SQIVND (reference sequence). CDR3 length equals 14 residues. V lost 4 bases, J lost 2 bases, and 11 bases lay in between. As DNA, the CDR3 is TGTGCCAGTAGTACCAGGACATTAAACTATGGCTACACCTTC. Protein product: CASSTRTLNYGYTF.

A few counts support this clone. This chain uses TRBV3-1 (or the pseudogene TRBV3-2) with TRBJ2-1, with 8 bases matching TRBD2. V shed 6 bases, J shed 8 bases, and the junction held 9 bases outside the gene matches. The germline V gene has CDR1 LGHDT and CDR2 YNNKEL (reference sequence). The CDR3 covers 14 residues. CDR3 nucleotides: TGTGCCAGCAGTCGGGGACTAGTTGGCGATGAGCAGTTCTTC. It yields the protein CASSRGLVGDEQFF.

The rearrangement links TRBV28 to TRBJ2-3; D unresolved. The CDR3 has 14 amino acids. The germline gives CDR1 MDHEN, CDR2 SYDVKM. Trimming pared 4 bases from V and 1 base from J, leaving 9 bases between. CDR3 in DNA: TGTGCCAGCAGTTCGATCGGTCGCACAGATACGCAGTATTTT. Its translation is CASSSIGRTDTQYF.

The CDR3 sequence is CASSRTVSYEQYF. The DNA for the CDR3 is TGTGCCAGCTCTCGAACGGTCTCCTACGAGCAGTACTTC. The chain combines TRBV19 with TRBJ2-7; D uncertain. The ends were cut back, 9 bases at V and 0 bases at J, with 12 bases in the middle. CDR1 LNHDA and CDR2 SQIVND come from the germline V gene (reference sequence). The CDR3 spans 13 residues.

V is TRBV18 and J is TRBJ2-2, with a weak D call TRBD1 (6 bases). This CDR3 is built from 18 residues. V lost 6 bases to trimming and J lost 0 bases, with 20 bases between them. CDR1 is KGHSH and CDR2 is LQKENI in the germline V gene. The CDR3 is CASSRDKLGPTNTGELFF. As DNA, the CDR3 is TGTGCCAGCTCTCGGGACAAATTAGGCCCGACGAACACCGGGGAGCTGTTTTTT.

This clone was detected many times. The V and J genes are TRBV28 and TRBJ2-5; no reliable D call. This CDR3 contains 14 residues. Between the trimmed V and J ends, which lost 3 bases and 5 bases, there was a span of 13 bases. The germline V gene encodes CDR1 MDHEN and CDR2 SYDVKM. The CDR3: CASSFLGVWETQYF. CDR3 sequence (DNA): TGTGCCAGCAGTTTCCTGGGCGTCTGGGAGACCCAGTACTTC.

The V call is TRBV30, the J call TRBJ1-2; maybe TRBD1 (5 bases). CDR1 and CDR2 (germline): GTSNPN, SVGIG (reference sequence). Trimming stripped 3 bases from V and 8 bases from J, with 16 bases between. This CDR3 region has 13 residues. The CDR3 sequence: CAWSLSAGSGYTF. DNA of the CDR3: TGTGCCTGGAGCTTGTCTGCAGGGTCGGGCTACACCTTC.

This clone was recorded once. V and J are TRBV7-9 and TRBJ2-3; possibly TRBD1 for D (5 bases). The V gene lost 5 bases and the J gene lost 4 bases, with 7 bases spanning the gap. Germline V gene lookup returns CDR1 SEHNR and CDR2 FQNEAQ (reference sequence). This CDR3 spans 12 amino acids. The CDR3 spells CASSLGPDTQYF. For the CDR3, the DNA is TGTGCCAGCAGCCTGGGGCCAGATACGCAGTATTTT.